This T cell receptor beta chain was retrieved from a study of blood T cell repertoires in COVID-19. The wider study: Acute and convalescent COVID-19 samples came from the United States, Italy and Spain. T cells, B-cell-depleted T cells, or PBMCs provided the cDNA or gDNA that served as material.

This clone appeared a single time. The germline V gene encodes CDR1 MNHEY and CDR2 SMNVEV (reference sequence). V gave up 5 bases and J gave up 10 bases; unmatched junction bases: 7. The CDR3 runs 13 residues. As handled by the study authors: Scientists estimated how many nucleated cells there were by amplifying reference gene primers. Here immunoSEQ multiplex PCR was the method, and the copy in TCRdb shows in-frame clones only, minus some. For V, J and clone size, that table is used; D and trimming come from the DNA. The sample records fewer than 250,000 clones, approximately 91% being singletons. This chain uses TRBV27 with TRBJ2-1, with 8 nucleotides matching TRBD2. This TCR was recovered from a man aged 35 to 55 with acute or convalescent COVID-19. Sequenced: peripheral blood. The CDR3 DNA follows: TGTGCCAGCAGTAGAGCGGGGGCCTGGGAGCAGTTCTTC. Translated, it gives CASSRAGAWEQFF.